This T cell receptor (beta chain) was identified during a study of blood T cell repertoires in COVID-19. On the study more broadly: Sites across the United States, Italy and Spain contributed samples from acute and convalescent COVID-19. T cells, B-cell-depleted T cells, or PBMCs provided the cDNA or gDNA that served as material.

Trimming took 4 bases from V and 3 from J, leaving 9 bases between them. In germline, CDR1 is SGHTS, CDR2 YDEGEE. CDR3 size: 13 residues. Per the authors' pipeline: Amplification from reference gene primers served as the basis for estimated nucleated cell counts. Clones were read by immunoSEQ multiplex PCR, and TCRdb kept only the in-frame ones, dropping some. V, J and clone size are taken as reported in that table, and D and trimming were inferred from the DNA itself. The sample has 400,000 to 450,000 clones; around 86% are singletons. The sequence derives from a woman aged 30 to 39 with active or convalescent COVID-19. The rearrangement links TRBV5-8 to TRBJ2-3; D may be TRBD1 (5 bases). The material sequenced was peripheral blood. CDR3 residues: CASSPRQTDTQYF. CDR3 DNA: TGTGCCAGCAGCCCTCGACAGACAGATACGCAGTATTTT.